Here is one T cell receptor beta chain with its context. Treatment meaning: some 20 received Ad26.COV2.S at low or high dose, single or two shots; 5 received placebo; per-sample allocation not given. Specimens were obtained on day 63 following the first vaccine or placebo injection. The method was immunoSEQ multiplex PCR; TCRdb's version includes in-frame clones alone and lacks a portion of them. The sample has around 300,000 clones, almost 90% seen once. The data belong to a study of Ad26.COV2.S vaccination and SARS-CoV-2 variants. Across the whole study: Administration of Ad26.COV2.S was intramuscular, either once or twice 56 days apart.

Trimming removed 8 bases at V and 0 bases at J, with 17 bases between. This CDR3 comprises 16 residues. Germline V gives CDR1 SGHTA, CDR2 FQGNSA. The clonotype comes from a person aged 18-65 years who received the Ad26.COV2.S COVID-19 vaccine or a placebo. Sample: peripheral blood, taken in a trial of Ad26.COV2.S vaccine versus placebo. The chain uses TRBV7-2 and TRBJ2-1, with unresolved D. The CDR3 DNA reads TGTGCCAGCGGGCCGCTCCTGGTGAGCTCCTACAATGAGCAGTTCTTC. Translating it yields CASGPLLVSSYNEQFF.